Below, 24 T cell receptor beta chains from the same sample are listed, as sequenced in a study of type 1 regulatory T cells (dated by TCRdb to about 2021). General conclusions and limits of the study: Tr1 cells showed a more restricted TCR repertoire than non-Tr1 cells, which the study interpreted as alloantigen-induced clonal expansion.

Their target antigens are unknown. Sequencer: Illumina MiSeq. The public reads were run again by TCRdb, first through fastp at Q25 and then through MiXCR, and only productive beta chains were kept. Each CDR3 protein gets just one entry, which takes the most common genes and DNA from the rows behind it. The sample table contains approximately 77,000 distinct CDR3 sequences; only one count was recorded for less than 25% of them. The ten largest clones add up to 8.3% of the sample. The material sequenced was cultured type 1 regulatory T (Tr1) cells, either the whole culture or a sorted fraction (not recorded which). Explained via the paper, the cell subset or site label denotes: type 1 regulatory T cells sorted from the T-allo10 product. All receptors derive from a human donor in good health.

This clonotype has a handful of counts. The chain uses TRBV5-1 and TRBJ1-1, with D uncertain. V was trimmed by 0 bases and J by 1 base, leaving 7 bases between them. Germline values: CDR1 SGHRS, CDR2 YFSETQ. There are 14 residues in the CDR3. The chain's CDR3 is CASSLDPGNTEAFF. The CDR3 coding sequence is TGCGCCAGCAGCTTGGACCCGGGGAACACTGAAGCTTTCTTT.

This clonotype has a count of ten or more. V usage is TRBV20-1 and J usage is TRBJ2-5; D assignment may be TRBD1 or TRBD2 (5 bases each). This CDR3 spans 12 amino acids. Germline CDR1 is DFQATT and CDR2 is SNEGSKA (reference sequence). V was shortened by 7 bases and J by 0 bases, with 9 bases between the two germline ends. CDR3 sequence (DNA): TGCAGTGGGTCGGGACACCAAGAGACCCAGTACTTC. Residues: CSGSGHQETQYF.

There are a few counts of this clonotype. V usage is TRBV9 and J usage is TRBJ2-7; 7 bases are shared with TRBD2. CDR3 length equals 15 residues. The junction had 6 bases not matched to a gene; V was cut back by 0 bases and J by 3 bases. Germline V CDR1 and CDR2: SGDLS, YYNGEE. Here the CDR3 DNA reads TGTGCCAGCAGCGTAGGCCGGGGGGAGAACTACGAGCAGTACTTC. Protein: CASSVGRGENYEQYF.

This clonotype appeared a few times. The J gene is TRBJ1-2, the V gene TRBV5-1; 7 positions match TRBD1. Trimming cost V 1 base and J 7 bases; bases outside gene matches: 4. The CDR3 is made up of 13 amino acids. Germline CDR1 SGHRS, CDR2 YFSETQ. CDR3 coding DNA: TGCGCCAGCAGCTTGACAGGGGACGCTGGCTACACCTTC. Amino acid sequence: CASSLTGDAGYTF. The full variable domain, with the rest looked up from reference TRBV5-1 and TRBJ1-2, is KAGVTQTPRYLIKTRGQQVTLSCSPISGHRSVSWYQQTPGQGLQFLFEYFSETQRNKGNFPGRFSGRQFSNSRSEMNVSTLELGDSALYLCASSLTGDAGYTFGSGTRLTVV.

At least ten counts were recorded for this clonotype. This chain links TRBV5-5 with TRBJ2-4; perhaps TRBD1 as D (6 bases). CDR1 and CDR2 from the germline V gene are SGHKS and YYEKEE (reference sequence). Trimming cost V 1 base and J 14 bases, with 16 bases left between them. There are 13 residues in the CDR3. CDR3 in DNA: TGTGCCAGCAGCTTGACGGACAGCACTCGGGAGTACTTC. Its translation is CASSLTDSTREYF.

The sample holds many counts of this clonotype. This chain links TRBV7-9 with TRBJ2-2; tentatively, D is TRBD1 or TRBD2 (6 bases each). This CDR3 region has 14 residues. Germline lookup yields CDR1 SEHNR and CDR2 FQNEAQ (reference sequence). V was pared by 7 bases and J by 4 bases, with 13 bases between. CDR3 bases: TGTGCCAGCAACTTCGGAGGGGGCACCGGGGAGCTGTTTTTT. The encoded protein is CASNFGGGTGELFF.

The chain couples TRBV5-6 to TRBJ2-5; unclear D gene. V lost 2 bases and J lost 5, with 19 bases in between. Germline-derived CDR1 and CDR2 are SGHDT and YYEEEE. This CDR3 is built from 16 residues. CDR3 in amino acids: CASSLVSVRLKETQYF. In DNA, the CDR3 is TGTGCCAGCAGCTTAGTCTCGGTCCGGCTCAAGGAGACCCAGTACTTC.

This clonotype was detected a few times. The genes are TRBV29-1 and TRBJ2-5; D gene ambiguous. The CDR3 is 11 amino acids. Germline lookup yields CDR1 SQVTM and CDR2 ANQGSEA. Trimming shortened V by 7 bases and J by 5 bases, and 11 bases separated the two germline ends. The DNA of the CDR3 is TGCAGCGATAGAACTGGGGAGACCCAGTACTTC. Its protein is CSDRTGETQYF.

This clonotype came up a few times. The V and J genes are TRBV10-3 and TRBJ1-1; the match to TRBD1 covers 10 bases. Germline loops: CDR1 ENHRY, CDR2 SYGVKD. J gave up 4 bases and V 2 bases, and 4 bases lay outside the gene matches. CDR3 length: 15 residues. In DNA form, the CDR3 reads TGTGCCATCAGTGAGGGACAGGGGGTGACCACTGAAGCTTTCTTT. Its protein product is CAISEGQGVTTEAFF.

This clonotype was counted ten times or more. This rearrangement joins TRBV3-1 to TRBJ2-7, with D perhaps TRBD2 (5 bases). Germline CDR1 is LGHDT and CDR2 is YNNKEL (reference sequence). CDR3 length equals 14 residues. V dropped 0 bases and J dropped 3 bases, with 9 bases sitting between them. The CDR3 region is CASSQDFGGYEQYF. As DNA, the CDR3 is TGTGCCAGCAGCCAAGACTTCGGAGGCTACGAGCAGTACTTC.

The chain combines TRBV19 with TRBJ1-1, with D unresolved. Trimming pared 7 bases from V and 0 bases from J, leaving 12 bases between. Germline V gives CDR1 LNHDA, CDR2 SQIVND (reference sequence). The CDR3 runs to 14 residues. The CDR3 here is CASTPRVMNTEAFF. CDR3 nucleotides: TGTGCCAGTACCCCCCGGGTCATGAACACTGAAGCTTTCTTT.

The CDR3, as DNA: TGTGCCAGCAGCTTAGGGGGTAGCGGGAGTTACGAGCAGTACTTC. Its translation: CASSLGGSGSYEQYF. V gene TRBV7-2 combines with J gene TRBJ2-7; 9 nucleotides line up with TRBD2. Germline V CDR1 and CDR2: SGHTA, FQGNSA. The V and J ends lost 1 base and 4 bases, in that order; junction bases with no gene match: 5. The CDR3 has 15 residues.

Details on this clonotype: Mismatch with germline at one junction end may stem from a read error. The J gene is TRBJ1-5, the V gene TRBV5-1; maybe TRBD1 (5 bases). Germline V gives CDR1 SGHRS, CDR2 YFSETQ. The CDR3 sequence is 13 residues long. The CDR3 DNA sequence: TGCGCCAGCAGCTTGGCGGGGGATCAGCCCCGGCATTTT. It yields the protein CASSLAGDQPRHF.

This clonotype was recorded a few times. The CDR3 region is CASSKDSTSGNTIYF. As DNA, the CDR3 is TGCGCCAGCAGCAAGGACTCTACATCTGGAAACACCATATATTTT. V gene TRBV5-1 combines with J gene TRBJ1-3; D gene uncertain. Trimming pared 4 bases from V and 1 base from J, leaving 12 bases between. The CDR3 covers 15 residues. Per the germline V gene, CDR1 is SGHRS and CDR2 is YFSETQ.

This clonotype was seen a handful of times. The chain couples TRBV5-1 to TRBJ2-2; maybe TRBD2 (6 bases). Trimming removed 4 bases from V and 4 bases from J, with 14 bases in between. Germline V lookup: CDR1 SGHRS, CDR2 YFSETQ. The CDR3 runs to 15 residues. The CDR3 protein is CASSRSGLSTGELFF. The CDR3 DNA sequence: TGCGCCAGCAGCCGCTCGGGACTCTCCACCGGGGAGCTGTTTTTT.

This clonotype was seen only a few times. The genes are TRBV4-2 and TRBJ2-7, with TRBD2 identical over 9 bases. V lost 7 bases and J lost 3; bases outside the gene matches: 4. In germline, CDR1 is LGHNA, CDR2 YNFKEQ. The CDR3 spans 13 residues. The CDR3 coding sequence is TGTGCCAGCAAGGCTAGCGGGGACTACGAGCAGTACTTC. This codes for CASKASGDYEQYF.

This chain links TRBV18 with TRBJ2-7; D is unresolved. The length of the CDR3 is 13 residues. Germline V gene data show CDR1 as KGHSH and CDR2 as LQKENI. V gave up 1 base and J gave up 2 bases, with 6 bases separating them. The CDR3 DNA reads as TGTGCCAGCTCACCACAGGGCCCCTACGAGCAGTACTTC. It yields the protein CASSPQGPYEQYF.

This clonotype was seen a handful of times. CDR3 DNA sequence: TGTGCCAGCGCCCAATCTGATACGCAGTATTTT. Protein: CASAQSDTQYF. V gene TRBV27 combines with J gene TRBJ2-3, with D uncertain. The V and J ends lost 8 bases and 6 bases respectively, with 9 bases between them. This CDR3 is built from 11 residues. Germline CDR1 reads MNHEY; CDR2 reads SMNVEV (reference sequence).

This clonotype occurred many times. The chain recombines TRBV10-3 with TRBJ2-7; D not resolved. Trimming removed 3 bases at V and 6 bases at J, with 18 bases between. The CDR3 consists of 15 residues. In germline, CDR1 is ENHRY, CDR2 SYGVKD. This CDR3 is CAISEELRGHSEQYF. The CDR3 DNA sequence: TGTGCCATCAGTGAAGAGTTGCGAGGCCACTCCGAGCAGTACTTC.

V gene TRBV29-1 combines with J gene TRBJ2-3; TRBD2 matches at 7 bases. CDR3 length: 14 amino acids. Germline V gives CDR1 SQVTM, CDR2 ANQGSEA. With 3 bases clipped from V and 5 bases from J, the junction kept 8 bases outside the gene matches. The CDR3 sequence is CSVDSGGRGDTQYF. The CDR3, as DNA: TGCAGCGTTGATTCTGGTGGGAGGGGAGATACGCAGTATTTT.

On this clonotype itself: A single base separates this from a much larger clone, so it may be a read error. The CDR3 loop reads CVSSLVSGNTEAFF. The CDR3 DNA sequence: TGTGTCAGCAGCTTAGTTTCAGGGAACACTGAAGCTTTCTTT. The genes are TRBV7-2 and TRBJ1-1; D is uncertain. The germline gives CDR1 SGHTA, CDR2 FQGNSA. The CDR3 sequence is 14 residues long.

V and J are TRBV18 and TRBJ1-2, with TRBD1 matching over 10 bases. CDR1 KGHSH and CDR2 LQKENI come from the germline V gene. The J segment lost 3 bases and the V segment lost 3 bases, leaving 10 bases of the junction unmatched. The CDR3 contains 17 residues. In DNA form, the CDR3 reads TGTGCCAGCTCACCCCTCCACGGGGACAGGGGAGACTATGGCTACACCTTC. It yields the protein CASSPLHGDRGDYGYTF.

This clonotype was detected ten times or more. V usage is TRBV7-2 and J usage is TRBJ2-7; D unclear. V lost 5 bases and J lost 0, with 17 bases in between. Germline V gene data show CDR1 as SGHTA and CDR2 as FQGNSA. The CDR3 is made up of 16 amino acids. CDR3 sequence (DNA): TGTGCCAGCAGCGTAGGCCCAACTCCGAGCTCCTACGAGCAGTACTTC. It encodes CASSVGPTPSSYEQYF.

This clonotype was recorded a few times. The chain has TRBV5-1 and TRBJ2-1; weak D call: TRBD2 (5 bases). Germline-derived CDR1 and CDR2 are SGHRS and YFSETQ. This CDR3 comprises 14 residues. V dropped 3 bases and J dropped 6 bases, with 13 bases sitting between them. The DNA for the CDR3 is TGCGCCAGCAGCTCGAAAGCGGAGCTCAATGAGCAGTTCTTC. Translated: CASSSKAELNEQFF. The full variable domain, with the rest looked up from reference TRBV5-1 and TRBJ2-1, is KAGVTQTPRYLIKTRGQQVTLSCSPISGHRSVSWYQQTPGQGLQFLFEYFSETQRNKGNFPGRFSGRQFSNSRSEMNVSTLELGDSALYLCASSSKAELNEQFFGPGTRLTVL.